This T cell receptor (beta chain) is drawn from a study of blood T cell repertoires in COVID-19. Overall study context: Acute and convalescent COVID-19 specimens originated in the United States, Italy and Spain. Sample material is recorded as cDNA or gDNA derived from T cells, B-cell-depleted T cells, or PBMCs.

This CDR3 comprises 19 residues. CDR1 LGHDT and CDR2 YNNKEL come from the germline V gene (reference sequence). V lost 2 bases, J lost 2 bases, and 7 bases stayed unmatched. The assay was immunoSEQ multiplex PCR, and TCRdb's table has in-frame clones only and misses some. The table includes approximately 69,000 clones, approximately 79% detected once. Sequenced input: peripheral blood. This clonotype originated in a man aged 55 to 70 with acute or convalescent COVID-19. The chain joins TRBV3-1 (or the pseudogene TRBV3-2) to TRBJ2-1; 15 bases are shared with TRBD2. This CDR3 is CASSQTGLAGGWTYNEQFF. In nucleotides, the CDR3 is TGTGCCAGCAGCCAAACAGGACTAGCGGGGGGGTGGACCTACAATGAGCAGTTCTTC.